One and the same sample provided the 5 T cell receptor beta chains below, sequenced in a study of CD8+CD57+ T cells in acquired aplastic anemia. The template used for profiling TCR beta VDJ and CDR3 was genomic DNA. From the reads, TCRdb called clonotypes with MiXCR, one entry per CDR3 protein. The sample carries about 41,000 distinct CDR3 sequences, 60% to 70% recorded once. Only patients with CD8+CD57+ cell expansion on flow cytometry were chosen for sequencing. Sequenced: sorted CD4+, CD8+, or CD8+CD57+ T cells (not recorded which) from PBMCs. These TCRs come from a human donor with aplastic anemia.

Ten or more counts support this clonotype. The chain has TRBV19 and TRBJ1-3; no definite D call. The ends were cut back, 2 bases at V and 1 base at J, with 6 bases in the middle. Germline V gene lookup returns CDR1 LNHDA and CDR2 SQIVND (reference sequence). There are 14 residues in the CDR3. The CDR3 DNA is TGTGCCAGTAGTATACCGGGGTCTGGAAACACCATATATTTT. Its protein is CASSIPGSGNTIYF.

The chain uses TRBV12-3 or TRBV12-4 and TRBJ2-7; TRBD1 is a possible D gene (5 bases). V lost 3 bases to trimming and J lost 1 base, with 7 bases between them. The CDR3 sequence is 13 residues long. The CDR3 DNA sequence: TGTGCCAGCAGTTTCGGACAATCCTACGAGCAGTACTTC. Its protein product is CASSFGQSYEQYF.

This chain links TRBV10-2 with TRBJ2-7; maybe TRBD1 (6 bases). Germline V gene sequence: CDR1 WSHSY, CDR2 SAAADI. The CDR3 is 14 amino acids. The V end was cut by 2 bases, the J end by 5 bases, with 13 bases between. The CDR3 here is CASSESGRGDEQYF. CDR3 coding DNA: TGCGCCAGCAGTGAGAGTGGCAGGGGCGACGAGCAGTACTTC.

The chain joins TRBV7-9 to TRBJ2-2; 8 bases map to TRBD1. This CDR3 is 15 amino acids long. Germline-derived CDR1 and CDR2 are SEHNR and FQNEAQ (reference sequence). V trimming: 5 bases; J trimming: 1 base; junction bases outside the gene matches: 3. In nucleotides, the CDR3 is TGTGCCAGCAGCACCGGGACAGGGAACACCGGGGAGCTGTTTTTT. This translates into CASSTGTGNTGELFF. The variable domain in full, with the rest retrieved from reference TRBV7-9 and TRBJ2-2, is DTGVSQNPRHKITKRGQNVTFRCDPISEHNRLYWYRQTLGQGPEFLTYFQNEAQLEKSRLLSDRFSAERPKGSFSTLEIQRTEQGDSAMYLCASSTGTGNTGELFFGEGSRLTVL.

The CDR3 nucleotides read TGTGCCAGCAGCTTAGAAGGACAAGGGGTCCTCCACTTT. It translates to CASSLEGQGVLHF. This sequence joins TRBV11-2 and TRBJ1-6; D possibly corresponds to TRBD1 (5 bases). The CDR3 sequence is 13 residues long. CDR1 is SGHAT, CDR2 FQNNGV, per germline. V was cut by 0 bases and J by 15 bases, with 12 bases left in between.